A single sample gave rise to the 27 T cell receptor beta chains below, sequenced in a study of response to subunit inactivated influenza vaccine. TCRdb reprocessed the RT-PCR reads with MiXCR, giving one entry per CDR3 protein. This sample carries approximately 500,000 distinct CDR3 sequences, approximately 22% of them seen once, and the ten largest clones take about 3%. These data were likewise used in another study, on T cells expressing NK-cell markers. That paper states: 5'RACE template switching with UMIs generated TCR beta cDNA.

Source: CD4+ T cells sorted from PBMCs, taken 11 to 12 days after vaccination. Source of these receptors: a man aged 50-60 years who received an inactivated influenza vaccine.

V gene TRBV18 combines with J gene TRBJ1-1, with TRBD1 identical over 8 bases. CDR3 length equals 14 residues. Looked up from germline, CDR1 is KGHSH and CDR2 is LQKENI. V lost 7 bases, J lost 4 bases, and 8 bases stayed unmatched. CDR3 in DNA: TGTGCCAGCTACCCGGACAGGGCCTCCACTGAAGCTTTCTTT. Its protein is CASYPDRASTEAFF.

This clonotype was counted between two and nine times. The J gene is TRBJ2-1, the V gene TRBV12-3 or TRBV12-4, with 10 nucleotides matching TRBD2. J gave up 5 bases and V 6 bases, and 13 bases lay outside the gene matches. The CDR3 consists of 17 residues. The chain's CDR3 is CASSTSETAGGNNEQFF. CDR3 nucleotides: TGTGCCAGCAGCACCTCCGAGACAGCGGGAGGGAACAATGAGCAGTTCTTC.

The chain's CDR3 is CASSLLDRGSEQFF. Here the CDR3 DNA reads TGTGCCAGCAGTTTATTGGACAGGGGAAGTGAGCAGTTCTTC. The rearrangement joins TRBV28 to TRBJ2-1; 9 nucleotides align to TRBD1. The germline V gene has CDR1 MDHEN and CDR2 SYDVKM. The J segment lost 9 bases and the V segment lost 1 base, leaving 4 bases of the junction unmatched. The CDR3 contains 14 residues.

The rearrangement joins TRBV5-1 to TRBJ2-6; perhaps TRBD1 as D (5 bases). This CDR3 is 18 amino acids long. Germline CDR1 SGHRS, CDR2 YFSETQ. Trimming took 0 bases from V and 4 from J, leaving 17 bases between them. The CDR3, as DNA: TGCGCCAGCAGCTTGGTGTGGGATCCCAGGGCCGGGGCCAACGTCCTGACTTTC. Protein: CASSLVWDPRAGANVLTF.

The V call is TRBV10-3, the J call TRBJ2-5, with 7 bases identical to TRBD1. The J segment lost 0 bases and the V segment lost 4 bases, leaving 2 bases of the junction unmatched. Germline V gives CDR1 ENHRY, CDR2 SYGVKD. This CDR3 is 14 amino acids long. The CDR3 is CAISGDRYQETQYF. The CDR3 region has the DNA TGTGCCATCAGTGGGGACAGATACCAAGAGACCCAGTACTTC.

The J gene is TRBJ1-6, the V gene TRBV18; D might be TRBD1 (5 bases). The CDR3 runs 16 residues. Trimming shortened V by 1 base and J by 5 bases, and 12 bases separated the two germline ends. Germline lookup yields CDR1 KGHSH and CDR2 LQKENI. The CDR3 is CASSPQRGFDNSPLHF. The CDR3 DNA follows: TGTGCCAGCTCACCACAGAGGGGATTCGATAATTCACCCCTCCACTTT.

The CDR3 DNA follows: TGTGCCAGCAGTTCTAGCGTCATGAACAATGAGCAGTTCTTC. It codes for CASSSSVMNNEQFF. This rearrangement joins TRBV2 to TRBJ2-1; D might be TRBD2 (6 bases). The germline V and J ends were trimmed by 5 bases and 5 bases, with 13 bases remaining between them. The length of the CDR3 is 14 residues. The V gene's germline CDR1 is SNHLY and CDR2 FYNNEI. Supplemented by reference TRBV2 and TRBJ2-1, the full variable domain reads EPEVTQTPSHQVTQMGQEVILRCVPISNHLYFYWYRQILGQKVEFLVSFYNNEISEKSEIFDDQFSVERPDGSNFTLKIRSTKLEDSAMYFCASSSSVMNNEQFFGPGTRLTVL.

The CDR3 is CASSPGTSVTGELFF. The CDR3, as DNA: TGTGCCAGCAGCCCCGGGACTAGCGTCACCGGGGAGCTGTTTTTT. This chain uses TRBV7-2 with TRBJ2-2; the match to TRBD2 covers 10 bases. The V gene end was trimmed by 5 bases and the J gene end by 4 bases; junction bases not matched to a gene: 4. Germline V gene sequence: CDR1 SGHTA, CDR2 FQGNSA. This CDR3 has 15 amino acids.

This clonotype was seen only a few times. The chain has TRBV12-3 or TRBV12-4 and TRBJ1-2, with D perhaps matching TRBD1 (6 bases). V shed 5 bases and J shed 5 bases, with 12 bases lying between them. This CDR3 has 13 amino acids. The CDR3 bases are TGTGCCAGCAGTCCTGACAGGTCATATGGCTACACCTTC. Amino acids: CASSPDRSYGYTF.

This clonotype was detected only a few times. This sequence joins TRBV5-6 and TRBJ2-7; D is possibly TRBD2 (6 bases). V lost 0 bases, J lost 2 bases, and 24 bases lay in between. The CDR3 runs to 19 residues. CDR1 SGHDT and CDR2 YYEEEE come from the germline V gene. The CDR3 loop reads CASSLGPGGGPGRAYEQYF. Here the CDR3 DNA reads TGTGCCAGCAGCTTGGGGCCCGGGGGAGGACCGGGCAGGGCCTACGAGCAGTACTTC.

This clonotype was picked up a small number of times. The rearrangement uses TRBV5-1 and TRBJ2-5, with a weak D call TRBD2 (7 bases). CDR1 and CDR2 (germline): SGHRS, YFSETQ. The CDR3 contains 15 residues. Trimming shortened V by 0 bases and J by 4 bases, and 13 bases separated the two germline ends. The CDR3 bases are TGCGCCAGCAGCTTGGCGGGGGGCCCACGAGAGACCCAGTACTTC. Protein: CASSLAGGPRETQYF.

This clonotype was counted a few times. The J gene is TRBJ2-7, the V gene TRBV19; 7 nucleotides agree with TRBD1. V lost 0 bases, J lost 2 bases, and 7 bases stayed unmatched. Germline CDR1 LNHDA, CDR2 SQIVND (reference sequence). CDR3 length: 16 amino acids. The CDR3 coding sequence is TGTGCCAGTAGTATAGATTTCCGGACAGGAGCCTACGAGCAGTACTTC. Protein product: CASSIDFRTGAYEQYF.

This clonotype was picked up a small number of times. This chain joins TRBV18 and TRBJ2-5; a weak D match, TRBD1 (6 bases). CDR3 length: 15 residues. The germline V gene has CDR1 KGHSH and CDR2 LQKENI. Trimming shortened V by 6 bases and J by 2 bases, and 16 bases separated the two germline ends. The CDR3 nucleotides are TGTGCCAGCTCCGAACAGGGAAGGAGTCAAGAGACCCAGTACTTC. Its translation is CASSEQGRSQETQYF.

The V and J genes are TRBV20-1 and TRBJ1-6, with D uncertain. This CDR3 spans 16 amino acids. Germline V gene data show CDR1 as DFQATT and CDR2 as SNEGSKA (reference sequence). Trimming removed 5 bases from V and 9 bases from J, with 23 bases in between. CDR3 in DNA: TGCAGTGCTTCTCTTAGGGAGTTGATTCAAAGTTCACCCCTCCACTTT. This encodes CSASLRELIQSSPLHF.

The V call is TRBV6-1, the J call TRBJ2-1, with a possible D match to TRBD2 (6 bases). This CDR3 is 11 amino acids long. Germline CDR1 is MNHNS and CDR2 is SASEGT. V lost 4 bases and J 13 bases, leaving 11 bases between the germline ends. CDR3 amino acids: CASSVDYLQFF. CDR3 nucleotide sequence: TGTGCCAGCAGTGTGGACTATCTACAGTTCTTC.

The rearrangement uses TRBV10-3 and TRBJ1-6; possible D gene TRBD1, 5 bases. Trimming took 4 bases from V and 5 from J, leaving 12 bases between them. Germline V CDR1 and CDR2: ENHRY, SYGVKD. The CDR3 totals 15 residues. This CDR3 reads CAISVGTANNSPLHF. Here the CDR3 DNA reads TGTGCCATCAGTGTCGGGACGGCCAATAATTCACCCCTCCACTTT.

The V and J genes are TRBV12-2 and TRBJ1-5; no check of the table's D call, TRBD1, against the DNA was made. TRBV12-2 represents a pseudogene. The CDR3 totals 19 residues. CDR3 DNA: TGTGCAAGTCGCTTAGCGGAGGAATCCGACAACAGGTTCCGTCAGCCCCAGCATTTT. This encodes CASRLAEESDNRFRQPQHF.

The chain links TRBV7-9 to TRBJ2-3; tentative D call: TRBD1 (7 bases). CDR1 is SEHNR and CDR2 is FQNEAQ in the germline V gene (reference sequence). V was clipped by 5 bases and J by 0 bases, with 12 bases between them. The CDR3 runs 15 residues. DNA for the CDR3: TGTGCCAGCAGCCGGGGGACAGCTAGCACAGATACGCAGTATTTT. Protein product: CASSRGTASTDTQYF.

This clonotype was counted a few times. This sequence joins TRBV20-1 and TRBJ2-7; 11 bases match TRBD2. The CDR3 loop spans 20 amino acids. Germline CDR1 reads DFQATT; CDR2 reads SNEGSKA (reference sequence). Trimming cost V 1 base and J 2 bases; bases outside gene matches: 19. CDR3 loop: CSARAAGFGLAGGRTYEQYF. The CDR3 DNA is TGCAGTGCTAGAGCAGCTGGGTTTGGCCTAGCGGGAGGTCGCACCTACGAGCAGTACTTC.

The V and J genes are TRBV7-2 and TRBJ1-2, with 7 bases fitting TRBD1. CDR3 length: 15 amino acids. From germline, CDR1 is SGHTA and CDR2 FQGNSA. After removal of 5 bases from V and 8 bases from J, the junction contained 14 bases not matched to a gene. CDR3 bases: TGTGCCAGCAGCCGAACGACAGGGCCTAACCGGGGCTACACCTTC. Translation gives CASSRTTGPNRGYTF.

This clonotype was recorded a few times. The chain combines TRBV12-3 or TRBV12-4 with TRBJ2-1; 7 bases map to TRBD1. The CDR3 runs to 14 residues. Trimming at V came to 10 bases and at J to 9 bases, leaving 15 bases not matched to a gene. The CDR3 region is CAIRQGHSDFEQFF. CDR3 nucleotides: TGTGCCATCAGACAGGGCCATAGCGACTTTGAGCAGTTCTTC.

This clonotype occurred many times. The chain has TRBV11-2 and TRBJ2-7; a possible D gene is TRBD1 (6 bases). CDR1 and CDR2 (germline): SGHAT, FQNNGV. Trimming took 5 bases from V and 5 from J, leaving 16 bases between them. This CDR3 is 14 amino acids long. The CDR3 sequence is CASSPRRTAHEQYF. The CDR3 nucleotides read TGTGCCAGCAGCCCTCGCAGGACAGCCCACGAGCAGTACTTC.

The chain couples TRBV5-1 to TRBJ2-2; D not resolved. Deletions cut 6 bases from V and 0 bases from J, with 3 bases between. Per germline, CDR1 SGHRS and CDR2 YFSETQ. The CDR3 totals 12 residues. The CDR3, as DNA: TGCGCCAGCAACCCGAACACCGGGGAGCTGTTTTTT. Amino acid sequence: CASNPNTGELFF.

This clonotype was seen a few times. The gene calls are TRBV6-6 and TRBJ2-2; maybe TRBD2 (6 bases). Trimming removed 9 bases at V and 7 bases at J, with 15 bases between. Germline loops: CDR1 MNHNY, CDR2 SVGAGI (reference sequence). This CDR3 comprises 13 residues. The CDR3 protein is CASSLGGGGELFF. The CDR3 region has the DNA TGTGCCAGTTCACTGGGGGGAGGCGGGGAGCTGTTTTTT.

This clonotype was observed many times. This chain joins TRBV28 and TRBJ2-1; D unclear. This CDR3 has 14 residues. Per the germline V gene, CDR1 is MDHEN and CDR2 is SYDVKM. V lost 7 bases and J 4 bases, leaving 14 bases between the germline ends. CDR3 amino acids: CASKALSLYNEQFF. The CDR3 nucleotides read TGTGCCAGCAAGGCACTCTCCTTATACAATGAGCAGTTCTTC.

The chain is built from TRBV7-2 and TRBJ1-1; D is undetermined. V was pared by 1 base and J by 1 base, with 10 bases between. CDR1 and CDR2 (germline): SGHTA, FQGNSA. The CDR3 has 15 amino acids. The CDR3 spells CASSLVPRTNTEAFF. The DNA of the CDR3 is TGTGCCAGCAGCTTAGTTCCGAGAACGAACACTGAAGCTTTCTTT. The full variable domain, in which reference TRBV7-2 and TRBJ1-1 provide the parts outside the CDR3, is GAGVSQSPSNKVTEKGKDVELRCDPISGHTALYWYRQSLGQGLEFLIYFQGNSAPDKSGLPSDRFSAERTGGSVSTLTIQRTQQEDSAVYLCASSLVPRTNTEAFFGQGTRLTVV.

The chain links TRBV12-3 or TRBV12-4 to TRBJ1-2; 7 nucleotides line up with TRBD1. The V segment lost 5 bases and the J segment 4 bases; nucleotides outside the gene matches: 10. The CDR3 extends over 15 amino acids. DNA for the CDR3: TGTGCCAGCAGTCCTAAACCGGGACAGAGCTATGGCTACACCTTC. It encodes CASSPKPGQSYGYTF.